Shown below are 25 T cell receptor beta chains from a single sample sequenced in a study of T cell responses to AZD1222 COVID-19 vaccine. TCRdb's copy holds only in-frame clones and misses some; the assay was immunoSEQ multiplex PCR. Among around 100,000 clones listed, about 94% were seen once. The sequenced sample was peripheral blood, obtained on day 0 of AZD1222 vaccination. The receptors come from an adult in good health.

The chain employs TRBV28 and TRBJ2-7; D unresolved. Between the trimmed V and J ends, which lost 2 bases and 6 bases, there was a span of 8 bases. Germline assignment: CDR1 MDHEN and CDR2 SYDVKM. This CDR3 region has 12 residues. The CDR3 bases are TGTGCCAGCAGTTTAAGCATGTCCGAGCAGTACTTC. It encodes CASSLSMSEQYF.

This clone was found a few times. The rearrangement joins TRBV7-3 to TRBJ1-1, with 7 bases identical to TRBD1. The germline V gene has CDR1 SGHTA and CDR2 FQGTGA. V dropped 2 bases and J dropped 0; count of bases not matched to a gene: 3. The CDR3 loop spans 15 amino acids. CDR3 protein: CASSLSGQLNTEAFF. In DNA, the CDR3 is TGTGCCAGCAGCTTATCGGGACAGCTGAACACTGAAGCTTTCTTT.

The gene calls are TRBV7-2 and TRBJ2-3, with 7 bases fitting TRBD2. Germline V CDR1 and CDR2: SGHTA, FQGNSA. Germline trimming cut 4 bases from V and 6 bases from J; bases unmatched to any gene: 10. This CDR3 comprises 15 residues. The CDR3 DNA reads as TGTGCCAGCAGCTCCAGCCGGGACTACAAGGATACGCAGTATTTT. Its translation: CASSSSRDYKDTQYF.

The rearrangement uses TRBV27 and TRBJ2-2, with D possibly being TRBD1 (5 bases). V dropped 4 bases and J dropped 0 bases, with 9 bases sitting between them. CDR3 length: 15 amino acids. Germline V gene data show CDR1 as MNHEY and CDR2 as SMNVEV (reference sequence). The CDR3 nucleotides read TGTGCCAGCAGTTGGTACAGGACGAACACCGGGGAGCTGTTTTTT. Translation: CASSWYRTNTGELFF.

The CDR3 here is CASSPPGEEKLFF. Here the CDR3 DNA reads TGTGCCAGCTCACCACCAGGGGAAGAAAAACTGTTTTTT. The rearrangement links TRBV18 to TRBJ1-4, with D perhaps TRBD1 (5 bases). CDR1 is KGHSH and CDR2 is LQKENI in the germline V gene. V was cut by 0 bases and J by 8 bases, with 7 bases left in between. The CDR3 is made up of 13 amino acids.

This rearrangement joins TRBV4-3 to TRBJ1-1, with TRBD1 matching 8 bases. CDR3 length: 15 residues. V lost 0 bases to trimming and J lost 10 bases; unmatched junction nucleotides: 10. The germline V gene encodes CDR1 LGHNA and CDR2 YSLEER. The CDR3 nucleotides are TGCGCCAGCAGCCAAGATTACAGGGGGACGTCTGTAGCTTTCTTT. Translating gives CASSQDYRGTSVAFF.

The gene calls are TRBV28 and TRBJ2-1; unclear D gene. The CDR3 is 10 residues long. Germline V gives CDR1 MDHEN, CDR2 SYDVKM. Between the trimmed V and J ends, which lost 4 bases and 9 bases, there was a span of 4 bases. The CDR3 sequence is CASSYGEQFF. The CDR3 DNA reads as TGTGCCAGCAGTTACGGTGAGCAGTTCTTC.

The chain combines TRBV6-5 with TRBJ1-6; D may be TRBD1 (5 bases). Germline V lookup: CDR1 MNHEY, CDR2 SVGAGI. Trimming removed 2 bases at V and 6 bases at J, with 11 bases between. The CDR3 spans 15 residues. In nucleotides, the CDR3 is TGTGCCAGCAGTTACGAGGGGCTGGGTAATTCACCCCTCCACTTT. Amino acid sequence: CASSYEGLGNSPLHF.

This chain links TRBV5-8 with TRBJ2-7, with unresolved D. The CDR3 spans 12 residues. Germline V gene data show CDR1 as SGHTS and CDR2 as YDEGEE. With 1 base removed from V and 4 bases from J, the gap between germline ends came to 6 bases. CDR3 residues: CASSLTDYEQYF. For the CDR3, the DNA is TGTGCCAGCAGCTTGACAGATTACGAGCAGTACTTC.

This clone has only one observation. The chain is built from TRBV7-2 and TRBJ2-4; 7 nucleotides line up with TRBD2. V dropped 1 base and J dropped 6; count of bases not matched to a gene: 15. There are 18 residues in the CDR3. In germline, CDR1 is SGHTA, CDR2 FQGNSA. The CDR3 is CASSLVTGGGLAVNIQYF. Written as DNA, the CDR3 is TGTGCCAGCAGCTTAGTGACCGGGGGAGGTCTAGCGGTAAACATTCAGTACTTC. Together with reference TRBV7-2 and TRBJ2-4, the CDR3 gives the full variable domain: GAGVSQSPSNKVTEKGKDVELRCDPISGHTALYWYRQSLGQGLEFLIYFQGNSAPDKSGLPSDRFSAERTGGSVSTLTIQRTQQEDSAVYLCASSLVTGGGLAVNIQYFGAGTRLSVL.

The chain is built from TRBV7-9 and TRBJ1-2; perhaps TRBD1 as D (5 bases). Per the germline V gene, CDR1 is SEHNR and CDR2 is FQNEAQ (reference sequence). V lost 5 bases and J lost 7, with 20 bases in between. The length of the CDR3 is 15 residues. The CDR3 nucleotides read TGTGCCAGCAGCCTAACCCGGGACGGAGGATCTGGCTACACCTTC. Protein: CASSLTRDGGSGYTF.

The chain joins TRBV2 to TRBJ1-5; no reliable D call. CDR1 is SNHLY and CDR2 is FYNNEI in the germline V gene. The CDR3 is 15 residues long. The V and J ends lost 9 bases and 2 bases respectively, with 17 bases between them. For the CDR3, the DNA is TGTGCCAGTGAAAAAGATCGGGGAGGCAATCAGCCCCAGCATTTT. Translated, it gives CASEKDRGGNQPQHF.

This clone was seen just once. The rearrangement uses TRBV5-1 and TRBJ2-3, with D possibly TRBD2 on 6 matching bases. Germline CDR1 and CDR2: SGHRS and YFSETQ. Trimming pared 2 bases from V and 2 bases from J, leaving 15 bases between. The CDR3 runs 16 residues. The chain's CDR3 is CASSFEMRDPTDTQYF. The CDR3 DNA is TGCGCCAGCAGCTTCGAGATGCGGGACCCCACAGATACGCAGTATTTT.

For the CDR3, the DNA is TGTGCCAGCAGCTTAGGGGTTATTTACAGCTCTGGAAACACCATATATTTT. Translation gives CASSLGVIYSSGNTIYF. The V gene is TRBV11-2, the J gene TRBJ1-3; D unclear. V lost 1 base and J lost 0, with 13 bases in between. The CDR3 has 17 amino acids. CDR1 is SGHAT and CDR2 is FQNNGV in the germline V gene.

The V call is TRBV7-9, the J call TRBJ1-2; D uncertain. Trimming stripped 2 bases from V and 2 bases from J, with 15 bases between. This CDR3 spans 16 amino acids. From germline, CDR1 is SEHNR and CDR2 FQNEAQ (reference sequence). CDR3 residues: CASSLLLGLGNYGYTF. The CDR3 DNA sequence: TGTGCCAGCAGCTTATTATTGGGCCTGGGCAACTATGGCTACACCTTC.

The rearrangement links TRBV28 to TRBJ1-5; a weak D match, TRBD1 (6 bases). Germline CDR1 is MDHEN and CDR2 is SYDVKM. The CDR3 contains 17 residues. V dropped 8 bases and J dropped 2 bases, with 22 bases sitting between them. For the CDR3, the DNA is TGTGCCAGCCATTTGGGGGAGGGACAAGGGGGCAATCAGCCCCAGCATTTT. Amino acid sequence: CASHLGEGQGGNQPQHF. The complete variable domain, with remaining parts taken from reference TRBV28 and TRBJ1-5, reads DVKVTQSSRYLVKRTGEKVFLECVQDMDHENMFWYRQDPGLGLRLIYFSYDVKMKEKGDIPEGYSVSREKKERFSLILESASTNQTSMYLCASHLGEGQGGNQPQHFGDGTRLSIL.

The chain joins TRBV28 to TRBJ1-5; a possible D gene is TRBD1 (6 bases). The germline CDR1 and CDR2 sequences are MDHEN and SYDVKM. V gave up 7 bases and J gave up 6 bases, with 16 bases separating them. This CDR3 region has 14 residues. The CDR3 nucleotides are TGTGCCAGCACCTCACAGGGTTTGGGTCAGCCCCAGCATTTT. This codes for CASTSQGLGQPQHF.

This clone was found a few times. The chain uses TRBV6-1 and TRBJ2-7; no firm D call. The CDR3 has 15 amino acids. V was pared by 1 base and J by 0 bases, with 10 bases between. CDR1 and CDR2 from the germline V gene are MNHNS and SASEGT. The CDR3 nucleotides are TGTGCCAGCAGTGAAGTCGGTGGCAGCTCCTACGAGCAGTACTTC. This gives the protein CASSEVGGSSYEQYF.

The V and J genes are TRBV12-3 or TRBV12-4 and TRBJ1-2; D might be TRBD1 (5 bases). The V and J ends lost 1 base and 7 bases respectively, with 10 bases between them. This CDR3 is built from 13 residues. CDR3 amino acids: CASSLGRVGGYTF. CDR3 DNA sequence: TGTGCCAGCAGTTTAGGCAGGGTAGGTGGCTACACCTTC.

The sample holds one count of this clone. The chain is built from TRBV13 and TRBJ1-1, with 7 bases fitting TRBD1. Germline V lookup: CDR1 PRHDT, CDR2 FYEKMQ (reference sequence). The ends lost 0 bases at V and 6 bases at J; junction bases unmatched: 4. The CDR3 has 14 amino acids. CDR3 amino acids: CASSLGSGGAEAFF. The CDR3 bases are TGTGCCAGCAGCTTAGGCTCAGGGGGGGCTGAAGCTTTCTTT.

This clone was seen a single time. This chain uses TRBV18 with TRBJ2-7, with no clear D. Germline assignment: CDR1 KGHSH and CDR2 LQKENI. The CDR3 has 13 residues. Deletions cut 3 bases from V and 2 bases from J, with 8 bases between. CDR3 sequence: CASSPSNPYEQYF. The CDR3 DNA is TGTGCCAGCTCACCTTCAAACCCCTACGAGCAGTACTTC.

This clone has just a few counts. The chain employs TRBV27 and TRBJ1-6; D is possibly TRBD1 (5 bases). V shed 0 bases and J shed 7 bases, with 7 bases lying between them. The germline gives CDR1 MNHEY, CDR2 SMNVEV (reference sequence). The CDR3 loop spans 14 amino acids. The CDR3 loop is CASSLSGGNSPLHF. For the CDR3, the DNA is TGTGCCAGCAGTTTATCTGGGGGGAATTCACCCCTCCACTTT.

The V and J genes are TRBV9 and TRBJ2-4; no definite D call. Germline CDR1 and CDR2: SGDLS and YYNGEE. The CDR3 is 15 residues long. The ends were cut back, 4 bases at V and 0 bases at J, with 11 bases in the middle. This chain's CDR3 is CASSPGREAKNIQYF. The CDR3 nucleotides read TGTGCCAGCAGCCCCGGAAGGGAAGCCAAAAACATTCAGTACTTC.

This clone was counted once. V usage is TRBV7-8 and J usage is TRBJ2-2, with TRBD2 matching 14 bases. From germline, CDR1 is SGHVS and CDR2 FQNEAQ. This CDR3 contains 17 residues. V lost 2 bases, J lost 5 bases, and 4 bases stayed unmatched. This chain's CDR3 is CASSLPGLAGDTGELFF. DNA of the CDR3: TGTGCCAGCAGCTTACCGGGACTAGCGGGAGATACCGGGGAGCTGTTTTTT.

This sequence joins TRBV28 and TRBJ2-3, with 10 bases that match TRBD2. J gave up 5 bases and V 5 bases, and 13 bases lay outside the gene matches. CDR1 and CDR2 (germline): MDHEN, SYDVKM. This CDR3 has 17 residues. The CDR3: CASSGTSEAGGKDTQYF. The CDR3 DNA follows: TGTGCCAGCAGTGGGACTAGCGAAGCGGGAGGAAAAGATACGCAGTATTTT.